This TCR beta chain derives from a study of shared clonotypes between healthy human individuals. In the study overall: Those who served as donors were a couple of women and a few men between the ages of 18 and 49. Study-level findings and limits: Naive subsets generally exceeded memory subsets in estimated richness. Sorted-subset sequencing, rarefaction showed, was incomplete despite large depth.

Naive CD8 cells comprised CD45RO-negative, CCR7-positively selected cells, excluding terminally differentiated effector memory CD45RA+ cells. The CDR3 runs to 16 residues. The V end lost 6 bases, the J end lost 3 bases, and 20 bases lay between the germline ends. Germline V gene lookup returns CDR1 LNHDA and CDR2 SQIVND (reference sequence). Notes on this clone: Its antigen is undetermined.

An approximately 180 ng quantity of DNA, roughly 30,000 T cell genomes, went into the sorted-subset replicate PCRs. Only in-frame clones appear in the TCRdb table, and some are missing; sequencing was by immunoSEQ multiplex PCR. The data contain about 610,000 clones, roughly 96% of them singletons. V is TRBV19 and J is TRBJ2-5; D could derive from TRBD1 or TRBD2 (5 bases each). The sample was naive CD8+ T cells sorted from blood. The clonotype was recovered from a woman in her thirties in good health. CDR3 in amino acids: CASSDSAGTEEETQYF. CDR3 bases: TGTGCCAGTAGCGACTCTGCCGGGACGGAGGAAGAGACCCAGTACTTC.